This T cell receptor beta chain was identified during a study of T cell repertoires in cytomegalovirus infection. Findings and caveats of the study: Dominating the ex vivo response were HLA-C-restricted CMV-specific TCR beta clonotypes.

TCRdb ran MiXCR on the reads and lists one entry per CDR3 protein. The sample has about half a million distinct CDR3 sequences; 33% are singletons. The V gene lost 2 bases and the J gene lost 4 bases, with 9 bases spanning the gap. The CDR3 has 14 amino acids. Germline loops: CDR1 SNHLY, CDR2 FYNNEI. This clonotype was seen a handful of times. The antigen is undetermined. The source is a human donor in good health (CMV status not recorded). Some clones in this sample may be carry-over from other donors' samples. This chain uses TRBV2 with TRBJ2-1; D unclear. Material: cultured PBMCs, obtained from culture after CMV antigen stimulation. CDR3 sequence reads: CASSETPPYNEQFF. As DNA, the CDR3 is TGTGCCAGCAGTGAAACCCCCCCTTACAATGAGCAGTTCTTC.